This TCR beta chain was found in a study of blood T cell repertoires in COVID-19. Study-level information: Spain, Italy and the United States supplied samples that represented acute and convalescent COVID-19.

The study recruited people aged about 18 to 90 years across under 25 US areas. In the original processing: Reference gene primers were amplified, and this amplification served to estimate nucleated cell counts. The assay was immunoSEQ multiplex PCR, and TCRdb's table has in-frame clones only and misses some. V and J calls and clone size are given by that table; D and trimming were obtained from the DNA. The data show some 140,000 clones, approximately 81% seen once. The ends were cut back, 0 bases at V and 5 bases at J, with 12 bases in the middle. This CDR3 has 16 amino acids. Germline CDR1 and CDR2: SGHRS and YFSETQ.

The specimen was PBMCs or T cells enriched from blood (not recorded which). The TCR sequence derives from a man aged 40-55 years with acute COVID-19. The rearrangement links TRBV5-1 to TRBJ1-6; D may be TRBD1 (6 bases). This CDR3 reads CASSLAGQRNNSPLHF. CDR3 coding DNA: TGCGCCAGCAGCTTGGCCGGACAGCGGAATAATTCACCCCTCCACTTT.